This TCR beta chain was recorded in a study of blood T cell repertoires in COVID-19. Generated by immunoSEQ multiplex PCR, the TCRdb table keeps only in-frame clones and is missing some. The profile shows roughly 80,000 clones, around 74% of them singletons. V was shortened by 0 bases and J by 8 bases, with 14 bases between the two germline ends. CDR1 is SGHAT, CDR2 FQNNGV, per germline. CDR3 length: 15 residues. The V call is TRBV11-2, the J call TRBJ1-3; no firm D call. The clonotype was recovered from a human donor in a cohort sampled during active COVID-19. Material for sequencing was peripheral blood. CDR3 loop: CASSLDHRPQDTIYF. CDR3 coding DNA: TGTGCCAGCAGCTTAGATCACAGACCCCAGGACACCATATATTTT.